The rows below give T cell receptor beta chains drawn from one sample of a study of Graves' ophthalmopathy and Graves' hyperthyroidism. TCRdb used MiXCR to reprocess the multiplex PCR reads, holding one entry per CDR3 protein. The profile covers a few hundred thousand distinct CDR3 sequences, with approximately 17% appearing a single time and roughly 2.4% taken by the ten largest. Sequenced input: peripheral blood. These receptors were collected from an adult woman with stable Graves' hyperthyroidism. The CDR3 runs from the conserved cysteine through the conserved F or W. The order of the fields is V gene, J gene, D gene, clone size, CDR3 protein, CDR3 DNA. The D gene is left open where the match is weak. Some rows have no size entry. The others give once, few or many, or a class for an expanded clone.

TRBV15,TRBJ2-5,-,many,CATSSKGDGETQYF,TGTGCCACCAGCAGCAAGGGGGACGGAGAGACCCAGTACTTC
TRBV6-1,TRBJ2-7,-,many,CASSRSRSFSYEQYF,TGTGCCAGCAGTCGCAGCAGGTCTTTTTCCTACGAGCAGTACTTC
TRBV28,TRBJ2-7,TRBD1,many,CASGQAYYEQYF,TGTGCCAGCGGACAGGCATACTACGAGCAGTACTTC
TRBV2,TRBJ2-5,-,many,CASSAAGARETQYF,TGTGCCAGCAGTGCAGCAGGGGCGCGAGAGACCCAGTACTTC
TRBV27,TRBJ1-2,-,many,CASSQQGSYYGYTF,TGTGCCAGCAGCCAACAGGGAAGCTACTATGGCTACACCTTC
TRBV7-2,TRBJ2-7,TRBD2,many,CASSPGTSGSREQYF,TGTGCCAGCAGCCCTGGGACTAGCGGGAGTCGAGAGCAGTACTTC
TRBV7-8,TRBJ2-4,TRBD1,many,CASSSRTGLAKNIQYF,TGTGCCAGCAGCTCCAGGACAGGTCTAGCCAAAAACATTCAGTACTTC
TRBV20-1,TRBJ1-1,-,once,CSATEVGQGNEAFF,TGCAGTGCTACGGAAGTGGGACAAGGAAATGAAGCTTTCTTT
TRBV7-8,TRBJ2-7,TRBD2,many,CASSLSPRLAYTYEQYF,TGTGCCAGCAGCTTATCCCCCCGACTAGCATACACCTACGAGCAGTACTTC
TRBV27,TRBJ2-5,-,many,CASSLRARETQYF,TGTGCCAGCAGTTTAAGGGCTCGGGAGACCCAGTACTTC
TRBV4-2,TRBJ2-5,-,many,CASSQVLDDHQETQYF,TGTGCCAGCAGCCAAGTACTAGACGACCACCAAGAGACCCAGTACTTC
TRBV9,TRBJ1-2,TRBD1,many,CASSAESRGRKYGYTF,TGTGCCAGCAGCGCAGAGAGCAGGGGGAGAAAATATGGCTACACCTTC
TRBV7-9,TRBJ1-5,-,many,CASTPDRSNQPQHF,TGTGCCAGCACCCCGGACCGTAGCAATCAGCCCCAGCATTTT
TRBV12-3/TRBV12-4,TRBJ1-1,-,-,CASSDGAYTEAFF,TGTGCCAGCAGTGATGGGGCGTACACTGAAGCTTTCTTT
TRBV29-1,TRBJ2-7,-,many,CSVSQGPSYEQYF,TGCAGCGTTTCCCAGGGACCTTCCTACGAGCAGTACTTC
TRBV2,TRBJ2-7,-,many,CASNPSGNLYEQYF,TGTGCCAGCAATCCCTCCGGGAACCTCTACGAGCAGTACTTC
TRBV6-1,TRBJ1-1,-,-,CASTLDILNTEAFF,TGTGCCAGCACCCTGGACATATTGAACACTGAAGCTTTCTTT
TRBV6-1,TRBJ1-5,-,once,CASSEGVRQPQHF,TGTGCCAGCAGTGAAGGGGTCCGCCAGCCCCAGCATTTT
TRBV12-3/TRBV12-4,TRBJ1-1,-,many,CASSLGTWGSTEAFF,TGTGCCAGCAGCCTCGGGACTTGGGGGTCCACTGAAGCTTTCTTT
TRBV20-1,TRBJ2-2,-,-,CSARGLQGDTGELFF,TGCAGTGCTAGAGGCCTCCAGGGTGACACCGGGGAGCTGTTTTTT
TRBV28,TRBJ1-2,-,many,CASSMSREIRAGYTF,TGTGCCAGCAGCATGAGTAGGGAGATCAGGGCTGGCTACACCTTC
TRBV5-1,TRBJ1-5,-,-,CARLRVNNQPQHF,TGCGCCAGACTGCGGGTAAACAATCAGCCCCAGCATTTT
TRBV4-1,TRBJ2-1,-,-,CASSQGRELGFEQFF,TGCGCCAGCAGCCAAGGACGGGAGCTAGGGTTTGAGCAGTTCTTC
TRBV18,TRBJ2-7,-,many,CASSLRERAEQYF,TGTGCCAGCTCACTACGAGAGCGGGCCGAGCAGTACTTC
TRBV28,TRBJ1-1,TRBD1,many,CASSSRTGVVSAFF,TGTGCCAGCAGTTCAAGGACAGGGGTGGTGTCAGCTTTCTTT
TRBV18,TRBJ1-5,-,many,CASSPATPDSNQPQHF,TGTGCCAGCTCACCAGCGACACCCGATAGCAATCAGCCCCAGCATTTT
TRBV4-2,TRBJ2-7,-,-,CASSRDMTTYEQYF,TGTGCCAGCAGCCGAGACATGACCACCTACGAGCAGTACTTC
TRBV5-1,TRBJ2-7,-,few,CASSFGQTLSMDYEQYF,TGCGCCAGCAGCTTTGGACAGACTCTTAGTATGGACTACGAGCAGTACTTC
TRBV20-1,TRBJ2-7,TRBD2,many,CSALGLAGGFAYEQYF,TGCAGTGCTCTCGGACTAGCGGGAGGGTTCGCCTACGAGCAGTACTTC
TRBV20-1,TRBJ1-1,-,few,CSARPPRGTGPLMNTEAFF,TGCAGTGCTAGACCCCCGAGGGGTACAGGGCCACTCATGAACACTGAAGCTTTCTTT
TRBV7-9,TRBJ2-2,TRBD1,-,CASSSGTGKIGELFF,TGTGCCAGCAGCTCAGGGACAGGGAAAATCGGGGAGCTGTTTTTT
TRBV20-1,TRBJ2-7,TRBD2,many,CSASGRGTYEQYF,TGCAGTGCTAGCGGGAGGGGGACCTACGAGCAGTACTTC
TRBV28,TRBJ2-7,TRBD1,many,CASSSRTGGIDEQYF,TGTGCCAGCAGTTCACGGACAGGGGGAATCGACGAGCAGTACTTC
TRBV12-3/TRBV12-4,TRBJ2-2,TRBD1,many,CASSFTGATNTGGLFF,TGTGCCAGCAGTTTCACAGGGGCCACGAACACCGGTGGGCTGTTTTTT
TRBV12-3/TRBV12-4,TRBJ2-7,-,-,CASSLAGQRDSYEQYF,TGTGCCAGCAGTTTAGCGGGCCAAAGGGACTCCTACGAGCAGTACTTC
TRBV4-1,TRBJ2-7,-,many,CASSQDSPQFSYEQYF,TGCGCCAGCAGCCAAGATTCGCCACAATTCTCCTACGAGCAGTACTTC
TRBV2,TRBJ2-7,-,many,CATRTDSYEQYF,TGTGCCACGCGGACAGATTCCTACGAGCAGTACTTC
TRBV6-5,TRBJ1-1,-,many,CASSSPGGGVNTEAFF,TGTGCCAGCAGTTCTCCCGGTGGAGGAGTGAACACTGAAGCTTTCTTT
TRBV10-3,TRBJ1-1,-,many,CAISEGGNTEAFF,TGTGCCATCAGTGAAGGAGGGAACACTGAAGCTTTCTTT
TRBV9,TRBJ1-6,TRBD1,many,CASSVGGQGQSPLHF,TGTGCCAGCAGCGTAGGGGGACAGGGACAATCACCCCTCCACTTT
TRBV14,TRBJ1-6,-,many,CASSHPNPRAGLNSPLHF,TGTGCCAGCAGCCATCCCAATCCTCGCGCAGGCCTCAATTCACCCCTCCACTTT
TRBV2,TRBJ1-6,-,many,CASSVQGGNSPLHF,TGTGCCAGCAGTGTACAGGGTGGAAATTCACCCCTCCACTTT
TRBV27,TRBJ2-7,-,many,CASSFGPVPSYEQYF,TGTGCCAGCAGTTTTGGGCCCGTCCCCTCCTACGAGCAGTACTTC
TRBV15,TRBJ1-2,-,-,CATSRDLEGYGYTF,TGTGCCACCAGCAGAGATTTGGAGGGCTATGGCTACACCTTC
TRBV7-3,TRBJ2-7,-,many,CASARGTGVGEQYF,TGTGCCAGTGCACGGGGTACGGGAGTGGGCGAGCAGTACTTC